Listed below are T cell receptor beta chains from one sample, sequenced in a study of blood T cell repertoires in COVID-19. Using immunoSEQ multiplex PCR, the repertoire was profiled, and TCRdb retains in-frame clones only, with some absent. The sample shows 390,000 or so clones, 90% of them seen only once. Sequencing was performed on peripheral blood. The receptors here all came from a young man with active or convalescent COVID-19. Each CDR3 is given without its conserved first and last residue. Fields, in order: CDR3 protein, J gene, V gene, CDR3 length, D gene. A D gene is named only where the DNA matches it firmly.

ASSVETGTSTDTQY | TRBJ2-3 | TRBV9 | 14 | .
ASTIRGTEAF | TRBJ1-1 | TRBV12-3/TRBV12-4 | 10 | .
ASSLHRGTGGYEQY | TRBJ2-7 | TRBV7-8 | 14 | TRBD1
ASKRTGASNTGELF | TRBJ2-2 | TRBV9 | 14 | .
ASSQVRGTMNTEAF | TRBJ1-1 | TRBV3-1/TRBV3-2 | 14 | .
ASSQVSAGRRLDTQY | TRBJ2-3 | TRBV23-1 | 15 | .
SVDRGLDGELF | TRBJ2-2 | TRBV29-1 | 11 | TRBD1
ASKLAGGSYNEQF | TRBJ2-1 | TRBV19 | 13 | TRBD2
ASERASGGNEQF | TRBJ2-1 | TRBV13 | 12 | TRBD2
ASSTTGGAGYEQY | TRBJ2-7 | TRBV28 | 13 | TRBD1
ASSLIQPIENTGELF | TRBJ2-2 | TRBV7-8 | 15 | .
ASSTPLGGLYQETQY | TRBJ2-5 | TRBV19 | 15 | TRBD1
ATSDGTKGNQPQH | TRBJ1-5 | TRBV24-1 | 13 | .
ASSDPTSGNTIY | TRBJ1-3 | TRBV2 | 12 | .
ASSLSSGTEYGYT | TRBJ1-2 | TRBV27 | 13 | TRBD1
ASTPSTRGKNIQY | TRBJ2-4 | TRBV19 | 13 | .
ASSPGTSGRTQY | TRBJ2-3 | TRBV6-5 | 12 | TRBD2
ASSPRDSI | TRBJ1-2 | TRBV9 | 8 | .
ASSLKRGYT | TRBJ1-2 | TRBV28 | 9 | .
VSSFSSSGVQETQY | TRBJ2-5 | TRBV7-2 | 14 | TRBD2
ATSDPTGGNPYNEQF | TRBJ2-1 | TRBV24-1 | 15 | TRBD1
ASSPGKKYEQY | TRBJ2-7 | TRBV6-5 | 11 | .
ATRGALSGNTIY | TRBJ1-3 | TRBV21-1 | 12 | .
ASSQLEGPGNQPQH | TRBJ1-5 | TRBV3-1/TRBV3-2 | 14 | .
SASLLAGGRTDTQY | TRBJ2-3 | TRBV20-1 | 14 | TRBD2
ASSFSVVREAF | TRBJ1-1 | TRBV12-3/TRBV12-4 | 11 | .
ASSLLEPSNTEAF | TRBJ1-1 | TRBV4-1 | 13 | .
ATSDPLGGAQETQY | TRBJ2-5 | TRBV24-1 | 14 | .
ASSHRLAVPQDIQY | TRBJ2-4 | TRBV3-1/TRBV3-2 | 14 | TRBD2
ASSYSRAAITPAGELF | TRBJ2-2 | TRBV6-2/TRBV6-3 | 16 | .
ASNGQAHQPQH | TRBJ1-5 | TRBV27 | 11 | TRBD1
ASTREVSGNTIY | TRBJ1-3 | TRBV6-5 | 12 | .
ASSLGQFNQPQH | TRBJ1-5 | TRBV7-2 | 12 | .
ASSFLDASSGGADFGELF | TRBJ2-2 | TRBV21-1 | 18 | .